This T cell receptor beta chain is drawn from a study of blood T cell repertoires in COVID-19. The overall study: The United States, Italy and Spain provided the acute and convalescent COVID-19 samples.

Participants were placed into cohorts based on the clinical history they reported. Germline assignment: CDR1 KGHSH and CDR2 LQKENI. Trimming took 6 bases from V and 9 from J, leaving 24 bases between them. This CDR3 region has 17 residues. Per the original methods: Reference gene primer amplification in the assay estimated nucleated cell counts. The protocol was immunoSEQ multiplex PCR, while the TCRdb copy is restricted to in-frame clones and leaves out a portion. V and J calls and clone size come straight from that table; D and trimming were deduced from the DNA. The sample yields 370,000 or so clones, around 87% seen once.

The chain combines TRBV18 with TRBJ1-6, with D tentatively TRBD1 (6 bases). This sequence was found in a man aged 25 to 45 who had recovered from COVID-19. Specimen: PBMCs or T cells enriched from blood (not recorded which). CDR3 bases: TGTGCCAGCTCGCCCGCCGGGTCGACCCAGGGGAGTTCACCCCTCCACTTT. Translation: CASSPAGSTQGSSPLHF.